This T cell receptor (beta chain) came from a study of cytomegalovirus exposure and HLA in healthy donors. While unrecorded immune exposures were likely, the donors were nominally healthy when sampled. Study-level results: On later analysis, the bulk of CMV-associated TCR beta chains appeared to be HLA-restricted. Later on, a genetic analysis was performed. It linked a missense variant in DCLRE1C with V- and J-gene trimming of TCR beta.

This clone was seen a handful of times. Its antigen is still unknown. Primers: 60 Vbeta forward and 13 Jbeta reverse. The data were produced by immunoSEQ multiplex PCR, yet TCRdb's version contains in-frame clones alone and is incomplete. Here the sample spans 140,000 to 150,000 clones, about 10% being singletons. Germline values: CDR1 GTSNPN, CDR2 SVGIG (reference sequence). The V and J ends lost 0 bases and 9 bases respectively, with 12 bases between them. The CDR3 runs to 14 residues. The sample consisted of PBMCs. This TCR was recovered from a man between 50 and 59 years old in good health and CMV-seronegative. V and J are TRBV30 and TRBJ1-6; D gene unclear. CDR3 residues: CAWSVQPDSSPLHF. CDR3 coding DNA: TGTGCCTGGAGTGTACAGCCAGATAGTTCACCCCTCCACTTT.